Each of the 10 T cell receptor beta chains below was sequenced from the same sample in a study of T-cell reconstitution after alpha-beta-depleted transplantation in children listed by TCRdb under 2016. The treatment or condition label for this specimen denotes: allogeneic hematopoietic cell transplantation with graft depleted of TCRalphabeta T cells and CD19 B cells. Receptor amplification or capture employed PCR. The sequencing machine was an Illumina HiSeq 2500. TCR libraries were prepared with molecular barcoding, using unique molecular identifiers to normalize TCRbeta repertoire quantification. TCRdb trimmed public reads at Q25 via fastp, called clones via MiXCR and kept in-frame beta chains. Each CDR3 protein appears once, grouped with its most common genes and DNA. In all, the sample holds hundreds of thousands of distinct CDR3 sequences, and approximately 14% of those were seen once. The ten largest account for around 0.8% of the sample.

Sequencing was performed on PBMCs, taken before TCRalphabeta/CD19-depleted stem cell transplant. The receptors derive from a girl aged 2 to 10 with congenital amegakaryocytic thrombocytopenia, due to receive a stem cell transplant.

In its sample, this clonotype was seen many times. This chain joins TRBV5-1 and TRBJ1-1; D remains unclear. The CDR3 loop spans 18 amino acids. The germline gives CDR1 SGHRS, CDR2 YFSETQ. The germline V and J ends were trimmed by 1 base and 1 base, with 20 bases remaining between them. The CDR3: CASSLYAGREIGNTEAFF. DNA of the CDR3: TGCGCCAGCAGCTTGTATGCAGGAAGGGAAATCGGGAACACTGAAGCTTTCTTT. Variable domain in full (rest from reference TRBV5-1 and TRBJ1-1): KAGVTQTPRYLIKTRGQQVTLSCSPISGHRSVSWYQQTPGQGLQFLFEYFSETQRNKGNFPGRFSGRQFSNSRSEMNVSTLELGDSALYLCASSLYAGREIGNTEAFFGQGTRLTVV.

This clonotype was detected many times. V usage is TRBV15 and J usage is TRBJ1-3, with D unclear. This CDR3 contains 15 residues. Trimming removed 0 bases at V and 0 bases at J, with 6 bases between. Per germline, CDR1 LNHNV and CDR2 YYDKDF (reference sequence). Here the CDR3 reads CATSRDRGSGNTIYF. The CDR3 DNA sequence: TGTGCCACCAGCAGAGATCGGGGCTCTGGAAACACCATATATTTT.

This clonotype was picked up many times. The J gene is TRBJ1-4, the V gene TRBV20-1; D uncertain. CDR3 size: 13 residues. Germline CDR1 is DFQATT and CDR2 is SNEGSKA (reference sequence). The CDR3 spells CIITVDGREKLFF. For the CDR3, the DNA is TGCATTATTACCGTCGACGGCCGTGAAAAACTGTTTTTT.

V is TRBV20-1 and J is TRBJ2-1, with D maybe TRBD1 (6 bases). Trimming cost V 3 bases and J 4 bases, with 13 bases left between them. The CDR3 spans 14 residues. Germline-derived CDR1 and CDR2 are DFQATT and SNEGSKA (reference sequence). CDR3: CSASSFDRYNEQFF. CDR3 nucleotide sequence: TGCAGTGCTAGCTCCTTCGACAGGTACAATGAGCAGTTCTTC.

A few counts support this clonotype. The chain joins TRBV7-3 to TRBJ2-1; D remains ambiguous. In germline, CDR1 is SGHTA, CDR2 FQGTGA. V was shortened by 5 bases and J by 9 bases, with 14 bases between the two germline ends. The CDR3 is 13 amino acids. The CDR3 region is CASSPNAQPEQFF. The CDR3 region has the DNA TGTGCCAGCAGCCCTAATGCGCAGCCTGAGCAGTTCTTC.

This clonotype was detected a few times. The chain is built from TRBV20-1 and TRBJ2-5; D might be TRBD2 (5 bases). V was trimmed by 1 base and J by 7 bases, leaving 16 bases between them. CDR1 is DFQATT, CDR2 SNEGSKA, per germline (reference sequence). This CDR3 spans 14 amino acids. The chain's CDR3 is CSARAIGELGTQYF. The CDR3 DNA reads as TGCAGTGCTAGAGCTATTGGGGAGTTGGGGACCCAGTACTTC.

This clonotype came up many times. CDR3 DNA sequence: TGTGCCAGCAGCTTAAGGCACAGGAATAGCATTCAGTACTTC. It translates to CASSLRHRNSIQYF. The rearrangement uses TRBV7-9 and TRBJ2-4; TRBD1 is a possible D gene (5 bases). The germline gives CDR1 SEHNR, CDR2 FQNEAQ (reference sequence). The ends were cut back, 2 bases at V and 9 bases at J, with 14 bases in the middle. The CDR3 spans 14 residues.

This clonotype was counted many times. The chain recombines TRBV7-2 with TRBJ2-7; 9 nucleotides align to TRBD2. The V segment lost 5 bases and the J segment 4 bases; nucleotides outside the gene matches: 12. The CDR3 loop spans 16 amino acids. Germline CDR1 SGHTA, CDR2 FQGNSA. CDR3 DNA sequence: TGTGCCAGCAGCATCGATGGGGCTAGCGGGATTTACGAGCAGTACTTC. Translating gives CASSIDGASGIYEQYF.

As to this clonotype: A much larger clone lies one base from this, so it may be a read error. The chain uses TRBV7-2 and TRBJ2-7, with D hard to call. Looked up from germline, CDR1 is SGHTA and CDR2 is FQGNSA. The length of the CDR3 is 14 residues. The CDR3 coding sequence is TGTGCCAGCAGCTTACTTCGGGTTGGGCACGAGCAGTCCTTC. Its translation: CASSLLRVGHEQSF.

This clonotype was detected ten times or more. The CDR3 sequence: CSAPTVGGSSYNEQFF. CDR3 DNA sequence: TGCAGTGCTCCCACCGTTGGCGGGAGCTCCTACAATGAGCAGTTCTTC. The chain has TRBV20-1 and TRBJ2-1, with 7 positions matching TRBD2. Trimming cost V 5 bases and J 0 bases; bases outside gene matches: 10. This CDR3 is 16 amino acids long. Germline lookup yields CDR1 DFQATT and CDR2 SNEGSKA (reference sequence).